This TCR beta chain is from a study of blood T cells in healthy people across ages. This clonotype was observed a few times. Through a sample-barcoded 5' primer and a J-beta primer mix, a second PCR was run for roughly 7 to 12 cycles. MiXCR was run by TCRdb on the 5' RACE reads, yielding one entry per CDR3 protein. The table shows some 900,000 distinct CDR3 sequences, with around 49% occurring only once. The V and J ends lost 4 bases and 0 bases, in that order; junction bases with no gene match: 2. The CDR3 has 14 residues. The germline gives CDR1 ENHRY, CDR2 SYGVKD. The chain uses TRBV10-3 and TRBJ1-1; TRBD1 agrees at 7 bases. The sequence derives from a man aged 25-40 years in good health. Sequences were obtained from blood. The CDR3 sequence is CAISGGQLNTEAFF. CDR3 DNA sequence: TGTGCCATCAGTGGGGGACAGTTGAACACTGAAGCTTTCTTT.